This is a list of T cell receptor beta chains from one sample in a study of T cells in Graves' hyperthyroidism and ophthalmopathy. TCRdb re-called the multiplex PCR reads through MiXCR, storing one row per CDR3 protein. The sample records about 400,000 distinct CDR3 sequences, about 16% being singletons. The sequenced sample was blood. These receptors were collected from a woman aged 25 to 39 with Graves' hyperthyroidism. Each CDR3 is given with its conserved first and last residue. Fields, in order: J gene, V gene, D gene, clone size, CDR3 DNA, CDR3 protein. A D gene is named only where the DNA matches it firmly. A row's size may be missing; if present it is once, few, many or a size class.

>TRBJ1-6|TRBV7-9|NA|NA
TGTGCCAGCAGCGACTTAACAAATTCACCCCTCCACTTT
CASSDLTNSPLHF
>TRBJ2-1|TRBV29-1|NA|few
TGCAGCGTTGACCAAGGGGGGGGGCGGTACAATGAGCAGTTCTTC
CSVDQGGGRYNEQFF
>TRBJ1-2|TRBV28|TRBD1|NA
TGTGCCAGCAGTTCACCGGGGACAGGCAACTATGGCTACACCTTC
CASSSPGTGNYGYTF
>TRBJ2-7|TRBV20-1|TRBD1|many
TGCAGTGCCGGACAGGGGGAGGTCGAGCAGTACTTC
CSAGQGEVEQYF
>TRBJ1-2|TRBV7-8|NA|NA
TGTGCCAGCAGCTTCTCGTCCGGGACAAAAGTCTATGGCTACACCTTC
CASSFSSGTKVYGYTF
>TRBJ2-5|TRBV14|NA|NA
TGTGCCAGCAGCCAAGGAGCGATCACCCGGCCCAAAGAGACCCAGTACTTC
CASSQGAITRPKETQYF
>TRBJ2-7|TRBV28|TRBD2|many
TGTGCCAGCAGTTTCGAGGGAGGGAACTACGAGCAGTACTTC
CASSFEGGNYEQYF
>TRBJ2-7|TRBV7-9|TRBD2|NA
TGTGCCAGCAGCTACGGGGGGGGCGGTCCGCGGGAGCAGTACTTC
CASSYGGGGPREQYF
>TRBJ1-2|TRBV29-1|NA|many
TGCAGCGTTTGGGCGGCAGAAATGAGTGGCTACACCTTC
CSVWAAEMSGYTF
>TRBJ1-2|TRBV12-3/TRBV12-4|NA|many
TGTGCCAGCAGTTTGAGGGGGAGTAACTATGGCTACACCTTC
CASSLRGSNYGYTF
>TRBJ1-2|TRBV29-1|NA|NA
TGCAGCGTTGAAGATGAGGGGGTCGGCTACACCTTC
CSVEDEGVGYTF
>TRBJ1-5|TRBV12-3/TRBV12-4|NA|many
TGTGCCAGCGGTCACAATAGCAATCAGCCCCAGCATTTT
CASGHNSNQPQHF
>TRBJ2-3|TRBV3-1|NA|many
TGTGCCAGCAGCCAAGATTTGGGGGCAAGCACAGATACGCAGTATTTT
CASSQDLGASTDTQYF
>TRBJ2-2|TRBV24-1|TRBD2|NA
TGTGCCACCAGTGACCCACTAGCGGGAAACACCGGGGAGCTGTTTTTT
CATSDPLAGNTGELFF
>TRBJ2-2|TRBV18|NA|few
TGTGCCAGCTCACCTCGGGATGCGGGGACCGGGGAGCTGTTTTTT
CASSPRDAGTGELFF
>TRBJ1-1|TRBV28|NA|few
TGTGCCAGCATCTCGAGCCTTAGCGCTGAAGCTTTCTTT
CASISSLSAEAFF
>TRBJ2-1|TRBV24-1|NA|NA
TGTGCCACCAGTGATTTAGAAGGAGGGAACAATGAGCAGTTCTTC
CATSDLEGGNNEQFF
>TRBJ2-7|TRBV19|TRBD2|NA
TGTGCCAGTAGTAGACGCACTAGCGGGAGGGCCATGCGCGACAATGAGCAGTACTTC
CASSRRTSGRAMRDNEQYF
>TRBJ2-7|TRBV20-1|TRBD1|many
TGCAGTGCTCCGCCCGCCGGGACAGGATCCTACGAGCAGTACTTC
CSAPPAGTGSYEQYF
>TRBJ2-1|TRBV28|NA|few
TGTGCCAGGAGCCTTAGTGGAAGGGTCAATGAGCAGTTCTTC
CARSLSGRVNEQFF
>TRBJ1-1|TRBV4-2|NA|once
TGTGCCAGCAGCCAAGAAAGTTCGGGCAGGACTACCGAAGCTTTCTTT
CASSQESSGRTTEAFF
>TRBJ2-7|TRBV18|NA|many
TGTGCCAGCTCAGAGACCGGGTCCTCCTACGAGCAGTACTTC
CASSETGSSYEQYF
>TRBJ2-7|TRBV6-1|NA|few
TGTGCCAGCAATTCTCAATACGAGCAGTACTTC
CASNSQYEQYF
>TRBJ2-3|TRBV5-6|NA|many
TGTGCCAGCAGCCTAGACAAGAGCACAGATACGCAGTATTTT
CASSLDKSTDTQYF
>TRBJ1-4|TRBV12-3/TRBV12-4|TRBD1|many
TGTGCCAGCAGCTCAGGGACAGAGAGGCGGAAACTGTTTTTT
CASSSGTERRKLFF
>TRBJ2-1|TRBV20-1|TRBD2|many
TGCAGTGCTAGTAGCGGGACTAGCGTGGACTACTCCTACAATGAGCAGTTCTTC
CSASSGTSVDYSYNEQFF
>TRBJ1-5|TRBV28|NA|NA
TGTGCCAGCAGTTTTTTTTTAGGCAATCAGCCCCAGCATTTT
CASSFFLGNQPQHF
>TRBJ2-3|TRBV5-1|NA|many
TGCGCCAGCAGCTTGGCAGGACCCCATGATACGCAGTATTTT
CASSLAGPHDTQYF
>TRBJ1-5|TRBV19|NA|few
TGTGCCAGTAGGGATGGGAGCGGCAATCAGCCCCAGCATTTT
CASRDGSGNQPQHF
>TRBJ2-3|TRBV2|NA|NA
TGTGCCAGCAGTGTACGGCTAGTTCCTGATACGCAGTATTTT
CASSVRLVPDTQYF
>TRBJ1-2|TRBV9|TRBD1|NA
TGTGCCAGCACCGATATGGGTACAGGGGTTGGCTACACCTTC
CASTDMGTGVGYTF
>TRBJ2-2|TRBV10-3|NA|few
TGTGCCGGCCAGAACGGACCTACCGGGGAGCTGTTTTTT
CAGQNGPTGELFF
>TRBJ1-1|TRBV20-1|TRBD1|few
TGCAGTGCTAGGGACAGGGGCAGAAAAGCTTTCTTT
CSARDRGRKAFF
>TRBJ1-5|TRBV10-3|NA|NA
TGTGCCATCAGTGTAGCCGGGACCGACAATCAGCCCCAGCATTTT
CAISVAGTDNQPQHF
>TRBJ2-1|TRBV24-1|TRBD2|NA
TGTGCCACCAGTGATGGACTAGCGGGGTACAATGAGCAGTTCTTC
CATSDGLAGYNEQFF
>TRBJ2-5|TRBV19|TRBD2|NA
TGTGCCAGTAGTATGGCTGCGGGGGGACAGACCCAGTACTTC
CASSMAAGGQTQYF
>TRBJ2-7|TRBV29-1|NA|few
TGCAGCGTTTGGGACACTCCCGAGCAGTACTTC
CSVWDTPEQYF
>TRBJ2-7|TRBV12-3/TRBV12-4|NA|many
TGTGCCAGCCAGTTGGGGGGCGAGCAGTACTTC
CASQLGGEQYF
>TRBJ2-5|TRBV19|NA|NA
TGTGCCAGTAGTATAGTGCTAGCAGGGGAGACCCAGTACTTC
CASSIVLAGETQYF
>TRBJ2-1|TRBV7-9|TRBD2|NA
TGTGCCAGCAGGGAAGCGGGAGGGCCGGGTGAGCAGTTCTTC
CASREAGGPGEQFF
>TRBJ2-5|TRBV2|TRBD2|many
TGTGCCAGCAGTGAAAGGGGAACAGGGACTAGTCGCCGGGAGACCCAGTACTTC
CASSERGTGTSRRETQYF
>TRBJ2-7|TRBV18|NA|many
TGTGCCAGCTCCCCCACAAAGGGTTACGAGCAGTACTTC
CASSPTKGYEQYF
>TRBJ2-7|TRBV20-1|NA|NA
TGCAGTTCTCACATTTCAGGGGAAGTCAACGAGCAGTACTTC
CSSHISGEVNEQYF
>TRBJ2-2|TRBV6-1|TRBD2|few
TGTGCCAGCAGCACGACTAGCGTGAACACCGGGGAGCTGTTTTTT
CASSTTSVNTGELFF
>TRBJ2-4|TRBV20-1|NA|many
TGCAGTGCTAGAGATATAGGTCTAGCCAAAAACATTCAGTACTTC
CSARDIGLAKNIQYF
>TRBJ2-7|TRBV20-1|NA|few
TGCAGTGCTAGCGGCGCGACGGCTGGATACGAGCAGTACTTC
CSASGATAGYEQYF
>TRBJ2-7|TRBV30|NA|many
TGTGCCTGGGGGGCTACATACGAGCAGTACTTC
CAWGATYEQYF
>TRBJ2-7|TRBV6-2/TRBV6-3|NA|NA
TGTGCCAGCACGCGTAGCGCATCCTACGAGCAGTACTTC
CASTRSASYEQYF